What follows describes a single T cell receptor (beta chain). The data were obtained in a study of T cell changes during pregnancy in multiple sclerosis. TCRdb keeps only in-frame clones here, not all; method: immunoSEQ multiplex PCR. The table shows tens of thousands of clones, with approximately 87% occurring only once. Sequenced material: CD8+ T cells from peripheral blood mononuclear cells, taken before pregnancy. This sequence was found in a female donor with multiple sclerosis, enrolled in a pregnancy study.

Written as DNA, the CDR3 is TGCGCCAGCAGCCAAGGAGGGAATTTAGATGAAAAACTGTTTTTT. It specifies CASSQGGNLDEKLFF. The V call is TRBV4-1, the J call TRBJ1-4; no definite D call. Germline CDR1 is MGHRA and CDR2 is YSYEKL. V dropped 1 base and J dropped 6 bases, with 12 bases sitting between them. The CDR3 consists of 15 residues.